The source of this T cell receptor beta chain is a study of blood T cell repertoires in COVID-19 (dated by TCRdb to 2019 to 2021). Turning to the overall study: Samples from collaborators originated in the United States, Italy and Spain and spanned both the acute and convalescent phases of COVID-19. The material from the prospective study consisted of cDNA or gDNA derived from T cells, B-cell-depleted T cells, or PBMCs. Subjects who had been exposed to COVID-19, were actively infected with it, or had recovered from it provided the deeply sampled blood TCRbeta repertoires that made up the dataset. A freely available public database, intended as a resource for researchers studying the immune response to SARS-CoV-2, is where the repertoires were released. Samples came from the ongoing ImmuneRACE study (first 160 participants) plus 1,254 subjects from 6 global collaborators. Sample metadata almost always included a de-identified subject ID, COVID-19 status, age in years and sex. Where HLA class I and class II types were available, the types were taken from metadata supplied by the sample provider, not from assay-based typing.

In Seattle, one collaborating source enrolled patients while the infection was active and tracked those patients longitudinally over the course of disease. Each collaborating institution followed its own protocols to collect whole blood in K2EDTA tubes. Collaborator samples were shipped for TCRbeta analysis as frozen whole blood, isolated PBMCs, or DNA extracted from either sample type. Summary of the overall study and its limitations: How much clinical and demographic metadata was included differed by source and by participant, and the metadata was provided uncurated.

The junction shows trimming of 7 bases on V and 5 bases on J, plus 15 bases between the germline ends. Per the germline V gene, LGHNT is the CDR1 and FRNRAP is the CDR2. The CDR3 sequence holds 14 residues, the cysteine and phenylalanine included. Only the CDR3 portion is preserved as DNA: 42 bases, with reading frame beginning at the first base. TCRbeta CDR3 regions were amplified from genomic DNA by means of the immunoSEQ Assay, a bias-controlled multiplex PCR. In the authors' own workflow: The number of nucleated cells in each sample was estimated from the amplification of reference gene primers within the assay. To quantify the absolute abundance of each unique TCRbeta CDR3 rearrangement, sequence reads were collapsed and filtered. For each sample, productive Simpson clonality was calculated by taking the square root of Simpson's diversity index across productive rearrangements. Entries here come from immuneACCESS through TCRdb and include only in-frame sequences with V and J called. Some clones fail to appear in such tables; in the studies checked, an unresolved V gene covers under half of the shortfall, and the cause of the remainder is unknown. V and J calls and clone size are those listed in that table; D and trimming were worked out from the DNA. This sample lists over 55,000 clones; 87% were detected once. The leading ten clones occupy under 25% of the sample.

About this clone: Its cognate antigen has yet to be identified. The input lacks base qualities; no much larger clone sits a single base away.

The origin of this receptor is a woman of 80 years or more with COVID-19, enrolled during active disease. The receptor chain draws on TRBV12-5 and TRBJ2-1, with TRBD2 perhaps the D gene, on 5 matching bases. The material sequenced was peripheral blood. CDR3 region: CASAQRTWDNEQFF. The base sequence is TGTGCTAGTGCCCAGCGGACTTGGGACAATGAGCAGTTCTTC.